This T cell receptor (beta chain) was identified during a study of blood T cells in healthy people across ages. Sample-barcoded 5' priming and a J-beta primer mix drove a second PCR of about 7 to 12 cycles. TCRdb processed the 5' RACE reads anew with MiXCR; each CDR3 protein has one entry. Here the sample spans over 950,000 distinct CDR3 sequences, approximately 38% being singletons. Each donor gave roughly 9.8 milliliters of peripheral blood. Comments on this clonotype: What it binds is not known.

General observations from the study: Strong correlation existed between TCR beta diversity and naive T cell percentage. The long-lived group displayed more naive CD4+ cells, plus higher diversity, than the aged donors did.

The receptor was isolated from a man between 18 and 35 years old in good health. Source material: blood.

This CDR3 reads CASSRTTGRSSYEQYF. The CDR3 DNA reads as TGTGCCAGCAGCCGTACGACAGGGAGGAGCTCCTACGAGCAGTACTTC. V and J are TRBV28 and TRBJ2-7; D perhaps matches TRBD1 (7 bases). This CDR3 is built from 16 residues. From germline, CDR1 is MDHEN and CDR2 SYDVKM. V dropped 6 bases and J dropped 0 bases, with 18 bases sitting between them.